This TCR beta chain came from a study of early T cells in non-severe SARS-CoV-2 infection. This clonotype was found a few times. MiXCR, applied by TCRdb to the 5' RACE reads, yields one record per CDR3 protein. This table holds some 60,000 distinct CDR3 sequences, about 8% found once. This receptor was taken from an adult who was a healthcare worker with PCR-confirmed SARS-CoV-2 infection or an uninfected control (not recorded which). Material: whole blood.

CDR3: CASTGGAYQETQYF. The DNA of the CDR3 is TGTGCCAGCACCGGAGGGGCGTACCAAGAGACCCAGTACTTC. The rearrangement joins TRBV7-2 to TRBJ2-5, with a tentative D call TRBD2 (6 bases). Germline V CDR1 and CDR2: SGHTA, FQGNSA. V dropped 7 bases and J dropped 0 bases, with 12 bases sitting between them. This CDR3 has 14 residues.